The entry that follows covers one T cell receptor beta chain sequence. This clone has only a few counts. The target of this receptor is not known. Per-nucleotide qualities are absent, and no much larger clonotype sits a single base away. Explained via the paper, the time point label denotes: before neoadjuvant nivolumab. None of the patients had received prior systemic or radiation treatment, and all were newly diagnosed with stage II-IVA oral cavity squamous cell carcinoma. The cohort was composed of patients with HPV-negative, locally advanced oral cavity squamous cell carcinoma. No culture maintenance or expansion was done, as the peripheral blood mononuclear cells went straight to analysis. The samples were obtained from a longitudinal correlative study of a single-arm phase II trial testing neoadjuvant nivolumab in oral cavity squamous cell carcinoma. Genomic DNA-based TCRbeta sequencing was performed on subject-matched pre- and post-treatment PBMCs and tumors from three responders and three non-responders. Peripheral blood mononuclear cells were collected once before nivolumab treatment and again after treatment, at the time of surgery. The Maxwell RSC DNA from Cells kit was used to isolate genomic DNA from PBMCs.

The sample comes from a study of neoadjuvant anti-PD-1 for oral cavity cancer (dated by TCRdb to the early 2020s). Regarding the study in general: Before undergoing curative-intent surgical resection, most patients got three to four biweekly nivolumab doses at 3 mg/kg. Patients without progression received a fourth nivolumab dose around day 43 and underwent definitive surgical resection on days 50-56. Responders were defined as patients with complete response, partial response or stable disease by RECIST 1.1; non-responders were defined as patients with progression. The parent correlative cohort included roughly 12 patients, with an approximately 32% response rate. The paper as a whole reports these results and caveats: After neoadjuvant nivolumab, non-responders showed significantly higher T cell clonality (Gini index) in PBMCs than responders did. Only three patients per response group were included in the TCR analyses, and the authors called for validation in larger cohorts. Higher pretreatment blood TCRbeta clonality and lower post-treatment tumor TCRbeta clonality were correlated with higher pretreatment blood Treg/Th17 ratios.

For deep sequencing, each PBMC sample was run in six replicates, with libraries mostly built from 400 to 500 ng of input genomic DNA. The immunoSEQ hsTCRbeta kit was used to prepare TCRbeta libraries, following the manufacturer's instructions. The finished libraries were brought together in one pool at roughly 2.7 nM, which was then read using an Illumina NovaSeq 6000 S4 flow cell. As for the original processing: Raw data preprocessing and quality control were performed with the immunoSEQ Analyzer. The analysis was restricted to productive rearrangements, with each unique CDR3 amino acid sequence defining a clonotype. Repertoire clonality was estimated as the Gini-Simpson index, which was calculated using the R package tcR. Student's t test was used to compare Gini indices, and Pearson correlation was used to assess associations with tumor size change. Drawn from immuneACCESS, this table holds only the in-frame rearrangements with V and J called that TCRdb kept. Clones are partly lost; checked studies trace under half to an unresolved V gene and leave the rest unexplained. The V and J calls and the clone size are those of that table, but D and trimming were determined from the DNA. The sample table contains over 14,000 clones; only one count was recorded for more than 65% of them. The ten largest make up roughly 3% of the sample.

The CDR3 runs 16 amino acids, cysteine and phenylalanine included. Left in the record is the CDR3 DNA by itself, 48 bases read in frame from the first base. The junction shows trimming of 8 bases on V and 6 bases on J, plus 23 bases between the germline ends. Reading the germline V gene gives CDR1 MRHNA and CDR2 SNTAGT. The material sequenced was PBMCs, taken before nivolumab (anti-PD-1) treatment. In this chain, TRBV6-4 is recombined with TRBJ2-1; possibly the D gene is TRBD1, per 7 matching bases. This TCR derives from a person between 35 and 79 years old with oral cavity squamous cell carcinoma. The sequenced DNA: TGTGCCAGCTCCCTCCAGGGGGGCATTAGCGGCAATGAGCAGTTCTTC. This encodes CASSLQGGISGNEQFF.